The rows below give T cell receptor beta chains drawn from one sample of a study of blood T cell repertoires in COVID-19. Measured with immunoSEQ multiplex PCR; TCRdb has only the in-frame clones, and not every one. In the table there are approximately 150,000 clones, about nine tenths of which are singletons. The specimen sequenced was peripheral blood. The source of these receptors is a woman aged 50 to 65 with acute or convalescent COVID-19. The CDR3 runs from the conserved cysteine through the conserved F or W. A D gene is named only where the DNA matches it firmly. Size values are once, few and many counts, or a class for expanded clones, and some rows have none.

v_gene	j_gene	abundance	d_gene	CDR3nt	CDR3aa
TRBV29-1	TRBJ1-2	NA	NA	TGCAGCGTTGGGGAGAACAACTATGGCTACACCTTC	CSVGENNYGYTF
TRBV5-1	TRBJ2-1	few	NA	TGCGCCAGCAGCTTGTCGGAGGGAAGGTACAATGAGCAGTTCTTC	CASSLSEGRYNEQFF
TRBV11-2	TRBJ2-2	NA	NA	TGTGCCAGCAGCTGGGAGGCAGGGTACGCGCGGGAGCTGTTTTTT	CASSWEAGYARELFF
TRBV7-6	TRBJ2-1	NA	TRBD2	TGTGCCAGCAGCCAGGAGGCGGGAGACACCTACAATGAGCAGTTCTTC	CASSQEAGDTYNEQFF
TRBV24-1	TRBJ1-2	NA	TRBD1	TGTGCCACCAGTGATACAGGGGGAGACTATGGCTACACCTTC	CATSDTGGDYGYTF
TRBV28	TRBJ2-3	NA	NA	TGTGCCAGCAGTGCTCATACCCTAACAGGTGGACGCACAGATACGCAGTATTTT	CASSAHTLTGGRTDTQYF
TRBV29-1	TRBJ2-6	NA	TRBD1	TGCAGCGTTGCGGACAGGTCTGGGGCCAACGTCCTGACTTTC	CSVADRSGANVLTF
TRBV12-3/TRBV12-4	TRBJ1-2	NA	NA	TGTGCCTCTAGGCGGGGTAACTATGGCTACACCTTC	CASRRGNYGYTF
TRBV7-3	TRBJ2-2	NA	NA	TGTGCCAGCAGCTTTGGGCTCTTGAACACCGGGGAGCTGTTTTTT	CASSFGLLNTGELFF
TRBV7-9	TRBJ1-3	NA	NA	TGTGCCAGCAGCTTAGCGGGAGGAGTTCTCTCTGGAAACACCATATATTTT	CASSLAGGVLSGNTIYF
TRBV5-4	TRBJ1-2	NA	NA	TGTGCCAGCAGCTTGGATCCAGGGGACTATGGCTACACCTTC	CASSLDPGDYGYTF
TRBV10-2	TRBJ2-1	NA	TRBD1	TGCGCCAGCAGCCAACAGGGGCTCCGGGGTGAGCAGTTCTTC	CASSQQGLRGEQFF
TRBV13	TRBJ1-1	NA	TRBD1	TGTGCCAGCAGCTTTACCGGGACAGGAGTCACTGAAGCTTTCTTT	CASSFTGTGVTEAFF
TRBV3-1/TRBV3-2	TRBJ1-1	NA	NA	TGTGCCAGCAGCCAACCACAGAGTCCGAACACTGAAGCTTTCTTT	CASSQPQSPNTEAFF
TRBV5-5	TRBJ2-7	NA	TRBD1	TGTGCCAGTACAGCAGGGACAGGGGGCAACTACGAGCAGTACTTC	CASTAGTGGNYEQYF
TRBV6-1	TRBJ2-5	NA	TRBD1	TGTGCCAGCAGTGAACACGGACAGGGGGAGACCCAGTACTTC	CASSEHGQGETQYF
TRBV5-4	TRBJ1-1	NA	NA	TGTGCCAGCAGCTTGGATTACAGGGCGAACACTGAAGCTTTCTTT	CASSLDYRANTEAFF